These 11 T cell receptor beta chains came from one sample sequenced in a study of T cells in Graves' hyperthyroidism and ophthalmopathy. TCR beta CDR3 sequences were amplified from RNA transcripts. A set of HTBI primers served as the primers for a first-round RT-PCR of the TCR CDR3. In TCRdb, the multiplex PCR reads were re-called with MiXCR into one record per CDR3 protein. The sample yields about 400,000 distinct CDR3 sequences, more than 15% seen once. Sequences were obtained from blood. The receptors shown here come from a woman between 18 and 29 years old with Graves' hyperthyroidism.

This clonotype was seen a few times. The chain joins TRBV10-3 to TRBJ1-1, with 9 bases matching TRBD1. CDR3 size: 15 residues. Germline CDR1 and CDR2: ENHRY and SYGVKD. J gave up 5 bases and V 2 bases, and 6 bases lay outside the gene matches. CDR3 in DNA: TGTGCCATCAGTGAGGAGGACAGGGGTGGAACTGAAGCTTTCTTT. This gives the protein CAISEEDRGGTEAFF.

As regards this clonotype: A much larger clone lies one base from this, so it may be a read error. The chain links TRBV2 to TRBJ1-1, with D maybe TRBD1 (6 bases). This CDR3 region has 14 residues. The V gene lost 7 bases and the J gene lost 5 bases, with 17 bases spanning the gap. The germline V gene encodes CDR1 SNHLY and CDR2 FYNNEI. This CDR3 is CASNAGTSRTEAFF. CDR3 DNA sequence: TGTGCCAGCAACGCCGGGACATCCAGGACTGAAGCTTTCTTT.

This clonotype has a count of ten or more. The CDR3 spells CASSFSARVSGQPQHF. The DNA of the CDR3 is TGTGCCAGCAGCTTTTCGGCACGGGTATCGGGTCAGCCCCAGCATTTT. The gene calls are TRBV5-5 and TRBJ1-5; no firm D call. CDR1 is SGHKS, CDR2 YYEKEE, per germline (reference sequence). Trimming stripped 2 bases from V and 6 bases from J, with 18 bases between. The length of the CDR3 is 16 residues.

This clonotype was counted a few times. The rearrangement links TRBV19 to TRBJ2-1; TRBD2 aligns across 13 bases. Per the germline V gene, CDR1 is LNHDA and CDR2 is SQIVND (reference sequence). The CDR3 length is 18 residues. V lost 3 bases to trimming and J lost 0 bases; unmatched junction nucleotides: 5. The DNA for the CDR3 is TGTGCCAGTAGTATCGGACTAGCGGGAGACCCCTCCTACAATGAGCAGTTCTTC. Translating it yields CASSIGLAGDPSYNEQFF.

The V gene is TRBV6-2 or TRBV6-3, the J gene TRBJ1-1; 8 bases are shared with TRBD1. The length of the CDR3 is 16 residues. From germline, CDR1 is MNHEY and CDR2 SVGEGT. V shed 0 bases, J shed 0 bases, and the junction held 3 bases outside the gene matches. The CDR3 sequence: CASSYSYRGLNTEAFF. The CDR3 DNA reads TGTGCCAGCAGTTACTCGTACAGGGGGTTGAACACTGAAGCTTTCTTT.

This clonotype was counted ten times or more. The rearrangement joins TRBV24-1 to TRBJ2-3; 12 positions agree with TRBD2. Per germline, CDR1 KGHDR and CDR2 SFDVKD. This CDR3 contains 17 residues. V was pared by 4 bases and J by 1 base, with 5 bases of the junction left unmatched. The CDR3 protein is CATSESGLAGRTDTQYF. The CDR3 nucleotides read TGTGCCACCAGTGAATCCGGACTAGCGGGACGCACAGATACGCAGTATTTT.

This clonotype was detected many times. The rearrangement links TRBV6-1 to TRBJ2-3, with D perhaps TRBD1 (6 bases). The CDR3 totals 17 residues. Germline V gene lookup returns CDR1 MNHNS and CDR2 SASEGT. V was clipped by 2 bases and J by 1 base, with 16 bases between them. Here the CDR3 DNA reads TGTGCCAGCAGTGAACAGGGCCCAGGGGCCCGCACAGATACGCAGTATTTT. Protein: CASSEQGPGARTDTQYF.

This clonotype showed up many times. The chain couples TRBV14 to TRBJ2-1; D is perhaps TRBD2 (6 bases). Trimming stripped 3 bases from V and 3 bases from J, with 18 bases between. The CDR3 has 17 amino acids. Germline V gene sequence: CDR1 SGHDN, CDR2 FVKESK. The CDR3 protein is CASSQEASGEVYNEQFF. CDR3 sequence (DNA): TGTGCCAGCAGCCAGGAGGCGTCGGGAGAGGTCTACAATGAGCAGTTCTTC.

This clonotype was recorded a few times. CDR3 DNA sequence: TGCAGTGCTACCCGGGACCTAAGAGGGGCAAATCAGCCCCAGCATTTT. It yields the protein CSATRDLRGANQPQHF. V and J are TRBV20-1 and TRBJ1-5; the D gene is possibly TRBD1 (5 bases). Trimming shortened V by 4 bases and J by 4 bases, and 20 bases separated the two germline ends. This CDR3 is built from 16 residues. Germline V gives CDR1 DFQATT, CDR2 SNEGSKA (reference sequence).

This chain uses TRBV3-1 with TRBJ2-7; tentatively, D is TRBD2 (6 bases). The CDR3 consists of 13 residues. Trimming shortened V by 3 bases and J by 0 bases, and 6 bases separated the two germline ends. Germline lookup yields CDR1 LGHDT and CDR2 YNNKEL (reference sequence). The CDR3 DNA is TGTGCCAGCAGCCAGGACTACTCCTACGAGCAGTACTTC. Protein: CASSQDYSYEQYF.

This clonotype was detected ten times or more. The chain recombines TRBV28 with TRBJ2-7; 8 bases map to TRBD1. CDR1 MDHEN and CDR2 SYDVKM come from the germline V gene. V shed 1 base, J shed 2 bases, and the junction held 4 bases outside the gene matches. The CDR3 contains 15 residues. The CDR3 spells CASSLLLQGAYEQYF. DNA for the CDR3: TGTGCCAGCAGTTTATTGCTACAGGGGGCCTACGAGCAGTACTTC.